The 2 T cell receptor beta chains presented below share a single source sample, sequenced in a study of shared clonotypes between healthy human individuals. This table comes from immunoSEQ multiplex PCR, and its TCRdb copy is limited to in-frame clones, with some not included. The sample lists a few million clones, 90% to 95% occurring once. Material for sequencing was naive CD4+ T cells sorted from blood. Subset noted: CD45RA+ positively selected. These receptors all come from a man younger than 30 in good health.

This clone came up once. The CDR3 spells CASSVTGTGYNEQFF. In nucleotides, the CDR3 is TGTGCCAGCTCAGTTACCGGGACAGGCTACAATGAGCAGTTCTTC. The chain joins TRBV6-5 to TRBJ2-1; TRBD1 aligns across 8 bases. There are 15 residues in the CDR3. V was pared by 8 bases and J by 3 bases, with 9 bases of the junction left unmatched. Germline values: CDR1 MNHEY, CDR2 SVGAGI.

The chain combines TRBV5-1 with TRBJ2-7; D perhaps matches TRBD1 (6 bases). CDR3 size: 14 residues. Trimming removed 1 base from V and 6 bases from J, with 14 bases in between. Germline CDR1 reads SGHRS; CDR2 reads YFSETQ. CDR3 sequence (DNA): TGCGCCAGCAGCTTGAGGGGGTCGGCGGCCGAGCAGTACTTC. It yields the protein CASSLRGSAAEQYF.